This TCR beta chain derives from a study of T cell repertoires in cytomegalovirus infection. TCRdb itself ran the reads through MiXCR, one entry per CDR3 protein. The sample contains 200,000 to 300,000 distinct CDR3 sequences, roughly an eighth of which appear only once. Study observations and caveats: Accumulated public TCR beta family frequency recognized individuals carrying CMV together with the relevant HLA. CMV-specific TCR beta clonotypes restricted by HLA-C were the ones dominating the ex vivo response.

CDR1 and CDR2 from the germline V gene are SQVTM and ANQGSEA. The CDR3 contains 13 residues. Trimming stripped 6 bases from V and 2 bases from J, with 8 bases between. As regards this clonotype: Its cognate antigen is unknown.

This TCR was recovered from a human donor in good health (CMV status not recorded). Some clones in this sample may be carry-over from other donors' samples. What was sequenced was PBMCs. V is TRBV29-1 and J is TRBJ2-6; possible D gene TRBD1, 6 bases. The CDR3 DNA reads as TGCAGCGTCCGACAGGCTGGGGCCAACGTCCTGACTTTC. Translating it yields CSVRQAGANVLTF.